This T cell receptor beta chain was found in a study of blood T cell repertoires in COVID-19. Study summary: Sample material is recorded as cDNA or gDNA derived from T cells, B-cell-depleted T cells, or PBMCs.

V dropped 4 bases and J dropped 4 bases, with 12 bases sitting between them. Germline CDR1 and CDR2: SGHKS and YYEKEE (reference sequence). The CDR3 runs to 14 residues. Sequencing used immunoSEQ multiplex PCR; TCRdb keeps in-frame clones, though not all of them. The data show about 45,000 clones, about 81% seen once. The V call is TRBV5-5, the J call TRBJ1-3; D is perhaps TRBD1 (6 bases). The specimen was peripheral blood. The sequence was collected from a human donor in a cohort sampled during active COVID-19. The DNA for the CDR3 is TGTGCCAGCAGCCTTGGGACACAAGGAAACACCATATATTTT. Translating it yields CASSLGTQGNTIYF.